These 26 T cell receptor beta chains were sequenced from one sample in a study of prognosis after radiotherapy for stage I lung cancer. Multiplex PCR in two rounds served to amplify TCR beta CDR3 from genomic DNA. Specific primers for each TRBV and TRBJ gene were what first-round PCR used. TCRdb reprocessed the multiplex PCR reads via MiXCR and lists one record per CDR3 protein. The sample consists of more than 11,000 distinct CDR3 sequences, approximately 33% of them appearing once. This specimen was PBMCs, taken before or after stereotactic body radiation therapy (not recorded which). These receptors all stem from a donor over 45 with non-small cell lung cancer.

Remarks on this clonotype: A much larger clone lies one base from this, so it may be a read error. The rearrangement links TRBV6-2 or TRBV6-3 to TRBJ1-2, with D perhaps TRBD1 (6 bases). Germline CDR1 and CDR2: MNHEY and SVGEGT. Trimming left V 10 bases short and J 7 bases short, with 19 bases between. CDR3 length: 13 amino acids. CDR3 DNA sequence: TGTGCCACACGGGGGCAGGGCCTCGGTGGCTACACCTTC. Encoded protein: CATRGQGLGGYTF.

This clonotype was counted at least ten times. V gene TRBV20-1 combines with J gene TRBJ2-4, with 9 bases that match TRBD1. This CDR3 contains 15 residues. In germline, CDR1 is DFQATT, CDR2 SNEGSKA (reference sequence). V gave up 5 bases and J gave up 4 bases; unmatched junction bases: 9. The CDR3 protein is CSAPRQGGSKNIQYF. For the CDR3, the DNA is TGCAGTGCTCCTAGACAGGGGGGATCTAAAAACATTCAGTACTTC.

This clonotype was counted at least ten times. The chain is built from TRBV5-1 and TRBJ2-7; 7 bases are a match to TRBD2. The germline CDR1 and CDR2 sequences are SGHRS and YFSETQ. CDR3 length: 16 amino acids. V dropped 4 bases and J dropped 1; count of bases not matched to a gene: 11. The CDR3 here is CASSLVGEGLSYEQYF. CDR3 coding DNA: TGCGCCAGCAGCCTGGTCGGGGAGGGCCTTTCCTACGAGCAGTACTTC.

This clonotype rates as medium-sized (0.01 to 0.1%). The chain has TRBV7-8 and TRBJ2-1; 9 bases are shared with TRBD1. The CDR3 totals 16 residues. V lost 5 bases and J lost 6; bases outside the gene matches: 11. The germline V gene encodes CDR1 SGHVS and CDR2 FQNEAQ. In DNA form, the CDR3 reads TGTGCCAGCAGCCTACTCGACAGGGGGGGGTTCAATGAGCAGTTCTTC. Its protein product is CASSLLDRGGFNEQFF.

This clonotype was detected a few times. This sequence is one base from a far larger clone and is likely a read error. The genes are TRBV6-1 and TRBJ2-3; D ambiguous. CDR1 and CDR2 from the germline V gene are MNHNS and SASEGT. This CDR3 has 13 amino acids. V was shortened by 3 bases and J by 6 bases, with 10 bases between the two germline ends. CDR3 bases: TGTGCCAGCAGTGACCGGGTTTGTGATACGCAGTATTTT. Amino acid sequence: CASSDRVCDTQYF.

By proportion, this clonotype is medium-sized (0.01 to 0.1%). The rearrangement uses TRBV5-1 and TRBJ1-1; perhaps TRBD1 as D (5 bases). CDR3 length: 14 residues. V shed 4 bases and J shed 3 bases, with 13 bases lying between them. Germline V gene sequence: CDR1 SGHRS, CDR2 YFSETQ. In DNA form, the CDR3 reads TGCGCCAGCAGCCCCGGGACCGGGCACACTGAAGCTTTCTTT. Translation: CASSPGTGHTEAFF.

The gene calls are TRBV24-1 and TRBJ2-1, with D possibly being TRBD1 (6 bases). The CDR3 is 16 residues long. Germline assignment: CDR1 KGHDR and CDR2 SFDVKD. The V gene lost 3 bases and the J gene lost 4 bases, with 15 bases spanning the gap. The CDR3 spells CATSDRTAVLYNEQFF. In nucleotides, the CDR3 is TGTGCCACCAGTGATAGGACAGCTGTCCTTTACAATGAGCAGTTCTTC.

This clonotype was recorded many times. The rearrangement uses TRBV5-1 and TRBJ1-1, with 7 bases aligning to TRBD1. V was pared by 4 bases and J by 4 bases, with 7 bases of the junction left unmatched. The germline CDR1 and CDR2 sequences are SGHRS and YFSETQ. There are 14 residues in the CDR3. The CDR3 reads CASSQGQLATEAFF. For the CDR3, the DNA is TGCGCCAGCAGCCAGGGACAGCTGGCCACTGAAGCTTTCTTT.

About this clonotype itself: A far larger clone is only one base removed, so a read error is likely. The CDR3 DNA sequence: TGTGCCAGCAGCGATGGGGTAAATCAGCCCCAGCATTTT. This gives the protein CASSDGVNQPQHF. The chain combines TRBV6-4 with TRBJ1-5; unclear D gene. The CDR3 consists of 13 residues. Germline CDR1 is MRHNA and CDR2 is SNTAGT. Trimming pared 6 bases from V and 4 bases from J, leaving 10 bases between.

This clonotype was seen at least ten times. Since the CDR3 does not end with the conserved phenylalanine or tryptophan, this likely comes from a read error. This sequence joins TRBV7-9 and TRBJ1-5; no definite D call. Trimming removed 1 base at V and 1 base at J, with 2 bases between. The CDR3 runs 13 residues. Germline values: CDR1 SEHNR, CDR2 FQNEAQ (reference sequence). CDR3 loop: CASSLESNQPQHS. The CDR3 region has the DNA TGTGCCAGCAGCTTAGAGAGCAATCAGCCCCAGCATTCT.

Many counts were recorded for this clonotype. The CDR3 DNA reads as TGTGCCAGCTCACCAACCGGGGGGCTAAATAATTCACCCCTCCACTTT. As protein: CASSPTGGLNNSPLHF. The chain couples TRBV18 to TRBJ1-6, with a weak D call TRBD1 (6 bases). CDR3 size: 16 residues. CDR1 and CDR2 (germline): KGHSH, LQKENI. V was trimmed by 2 bases and J by 5 bases, leaving 13 bases between them.

Within the sample, this clonotype is medium-sized. The chain has TRBV7-6 and TRBJ2-1, with D perhaps matching TRBD1 (6 bases). The CDR3 covers 14 residues. CDR1 SGHVS and CDR2 FNYEAQ come from the germline V gene. V was pared by 5 bases and J by 9 bases, with 17 bases between. In DNA form, the CDR3 reads TGTGCCAGCAGCCCATCATTGGGGGCGAGTGAGCAGTTCTTC. Protein sequence: CASSPSLGASEQFF.

By sample fraction, this clonotype is medium-sized. V and J are TRBV11-3 and TRBJ2-3; 13 bases fit TRBD2. The J segment lost 6 bases and the V segment lost 5 bases, leaving 5 bases of the junction unmatched. The CDR3 length is 15 residues. From germline, CDR1 is SGHNT and CDR2 YENEEA. CDR3 in amino acids: CASSLGLAGIDTQYF. The CDR3 DNA sequence: TGTGCCAGCAGCCTGGGACTAGCGGGAATTGATACGCAGTATTTT.

This clonotype appeared many times. The rearrangement uses TRBV7-9 and TRBJ2-1, with D tentatively TRBD2 (5 bases). Germline V gene lookup returns CDR1 SEHNR and CDR2 FQNEAQ (reference sequence). The ends were cut back, 0 bases at V and 9 bases at J, with 12 bases in the middle. This CDR3 is built from 14 residues. The CDR3 nucleotides are TGTGCCAGCAGCTTAGCTACGGGGATTAGTGAGCAGTTCTTC. Translating it yields CASSLATGISEQFF. Supplemented by reference TRBV7-9 and TRBJ2-1, the full variable domain reads DTGVSQNPRHKITKRGQNVTFRCDPISEHNRLYWYRQTLGQGPEFLTYFQNEAQLEKSRLLSDRFSAERPKGSFSTLEIQRTEQGDSAMYLCASSLATGISEQFFGPGTRLTVL.

In its sample, this clonotype was seen many times. The V and J genes are TRBV10-3 and TRBJ2-3, with TRBD1 as a possible D gene (6 bases). The CDR3 covers 15 residues. Trimming shortened V by 6 bases and J by 0 bases, and 13 bases separated the two germline ends. Germline assignment: CDR1 ENHRY and CDR2 SYGVKD. As DNA, the CDR3 is TGTGCCATCAGCTTCCGGGACACCAGCACAGATACGCAGTATTTT. Encoded protein: CAISFRDTSTDTQYF.

This clonotype was seen just once. A read error may produce the germline difference seen at one junction end. The gene calls are TRBV28 and TRBJ2-2, with 7 bases lining up with TRBD2. CDR3 length equals 14 residues. Germline V lookup: CDR1 MDHEN, CDR2 SYDVKM. CDR3 loop: CAMLRTSGTPGSCF. The CDR3 region has the DNA TGTGCCATGCTTCGGACTAGTGGAACACCGGGGAGCTGTTTT.

This clonotype was recorded at least ten times. The chain's CDR3 is CASSLHGGTEAFF. CDR3 sequence (DNA): TGTGCCAGCAGCCTACACGGGGGGACTGAAGCTTTCTTT. V usage is TRBV28 and J usage is TRBJ1-1; D possibly corresponds to TRBD1 (5 bases). Germline CDR1 MDHEN, CDR2 SYDVKM. Trimming removed 6 bases at V and 5 bases at J, with 13 bases between. There are 13 residues in the CDR3. The full variable domain, its missing parts supplied by reference TRBV28 and TRBJ1-1, is DVKVTQSSRYLVKRTGEKVFLECVQDMDHENMFWYRQDPGLGLRLIYFSYDVKMKEKGDIPEGYSVSREKKERFSLILESASTNQTSMYLCASSLHGGTEAFFGQGTRLTVV.

The chain employs TRBV15 and TRBJ2-1, with no clear D. Per germline, CDR1 LNHNV and CDR2 YYDKDF (reference sequence). Trimming cost V 10 bases and J 6 bases, with 16 bases left between them. The CDR3 covers 13 residues. The CDR3 loop is CASRDPGANEQFF. CDR3 sequence (DNA): TGTGCCAGCAGAGATCCTGGAGCCAATGAGCAGTTCTTC. Full variable domain (missing parts from reference TRBV15 and TRBJ2-1): DAMVIQNPRYQVTQFGKPVTLSCSQTLNHNVMYWYQQKSSQAPKLLFHYYDKDFNNEADTPDNFQSRRPNTSFCFLDIRSPGLGDTAMYLCASRDPGANEQFFGPGTRLTVL.

This clonotype came up once. Without the conserved terminal phenylalanine or tryptophan, this CDR3 likely stems from a read error. The V and J genes are TRBV20-1 and TRBJ2-2, with a possible D match to TRBD1 (6 bases). The CDR3 totals 13 residues. V lost 5 bases and J 9 bases, leaving 16 bases between the germline ends. Germline loops: CDR1 DFQATT, CDR2 SNEGSKA (reference sequence). In nucleotides, the CDR3 is TGCAGTGCTCCCCTACAGGGACGCAGGGAGCTGTTTTCT. Amino acids: CSAPLQGRRELFS.

This clonotype was found a few times. This sequence joins TRBV27 and TRBJ2-5; 7 nucleotides agree with TRBD2. Germline CDR1 is MNHEY and CDR2 is SMNVEV (reference sequence). V shed 0 bases and J 4 bases; nucleotides not matched to a gene: 5. This CDR3 is 15 amino acids long. The CDR3 coding sequence is TGTGCCAGCAGTTTATCGGACGGGGGGACAGAGACCCAGTACTTC. Translation: CASSLSDGGTETQYF.

This clonotype appeared many times. The V and J genes are TRBV11-2 and TRBJ1-1; 7 bases map to TRBD1. With V trimmed by 4 bases and J by 2 bases, 7 bases remained unmatched. Germline V gives CDR1 SGHAT, CDR2 FQNNGV. The CDR3 is 15 amino acids. Written as DNA, the CDR3 is TGTGCCAGCAGCTCCCGGGGGACAGCAAACACTGAAGCTTTCTTT. This codes for CASSSRGTANTEAFF.

In its sample, this clonotype is medium-sized. The V gene is TRBV20-1, the J gene TRBJ2-3; the D is unclear. The V end lost 3 bases, the J end lost 0 bases, and 16 bases lay between the germline ends. Per the germline V gene, CDR1 is DFQATT and CDR2 is SNEGSKA (reference sequence). The CDR3 runs 16 residues. CDR3 in DNA: TGCAGTGCTAGGAGCGCGCGAGGCACTAGCACAGATACGCAGTATTTT. Amino acid sequence: CSARSARGTSTDTQYF.

This clonotype has a count of ten or more. The rearrangement links TRBV5-1 to TRBJ2-7; D tentatively fits TRBD1 or TRBD2 (5 bases each). This CDR3 comprises 15 residues. V dropped 1 base and J dropped 5 bases, with 16 bases sitting between them. The germline gives CDR1 SGHRS, CDR2 YFSETQ. In DNA form, the CDR3 reads TGCGCCAGCAGCTTGCGTTGGGACCCTGACCACGAGCAGTACTTC. Amino acids: CASSLRWDPDHEQYF.

As regards this clonotype: Being one base from a much bigger clone, this may be a read error. In DNA form, the CDR3 reads TGTGCCAGTAGTATCAGGGAGTACCTAGAGACCCAGTACTTC. As protein: CASSIREYLETQYF. The V gene is TRBV19, the J gene TRBJ2-5; D might be TRBD1 or TRBD2, each matching 5 bases. The CDR3 contains 14 residues. Germline V CDR1 and CDR2: LNHDA, SQIVND (reference sequence). V lost 3 bases, J lost 4 bases, and 12 bases lay in between. The full variable domain, in which reference TRBV19 and TRBJ2-5 provide the parts outside the CDR3, is DGGITQSPKYLFRKEGQNVTLSCEQNLNHDAMYWYRQDPGQGLRLIYYSQIVNDFQKGDIAEGYSVSREKKESFPLTVTSAQKNPTAFYLCASSIREYLETQYFGPGTRLLVL.

This clonotype was observed many times. Possible read error: a much larger clone is one base away. The J gene is TRBJ2-3, the V gene TRBV20-1, with D perhaps matching TRBD2 (5 bases). This CDR3 region has 13 residues. V lost 2 bases to trimming and J lost 5 bases, with 11 bases between them. Germline V CDR1 and CDR2: DFQATT, SNEGSKA (reference sequence). In nucleotides, the CDR3 is TGCAGTGCTAGATTGCTAGCTGGAGATACGCAGTATTTT. It codes for CSARLLAGDTQYF.

This clonotype has ten or more counts. V usage is TRBV3-1 and J usage is TRBJ1-2; D ambiguous. Germline V gene data show CDR1 as LGHDT and CDR2 as YNNKEL (reference sequence). V was cut by 1 base and J by 8 bases, with 11 bases left in between. The CDR3 length is 13 residues. CDR3 sequence (DNA): TGTGCCAGCAGCCAAGGCGCGGCGGGAGGCTACACCTTC. It specifies CASSQGAAGGYTF.